The 2 T cell receptor beta chains below were found in one sample sequenced in a study of shared clonotypes between healthy human individuals (dated by TCRdb to about 2020). Receptor libraries were prepared by the immunoSEQ multiplex PCR assay. Here the immuneACCESS table is served through TCRdb, limited to in-frame sequences with V and J called. Missing clones are a known gap in these copies; in checked studies unresolved V genes cover under half, and the rest lacks a known reason. The sample has millions of clones on record, around 90% of them singletons. About 0.13% of the sample rests with the top ten. The sample was naive CD4+ T cells sorted from blood. The sample's cell subset or site label, decoded: CD45RA+ positively selected. These receptors were collected from a man between 18 and 29 years old in good health.

The chain recombines TRBV30 with TRBJ1-2, with 8 bases that match TRBD1. V lost 4 bases, J lost 5 bases, and 9 bases stayed unmatched. In germline, CDR1 is GTSNPN, CDR2 SVGIG (reference sequence). The CDR3 is made up of 14 amino acids. The CDR3 protein is CAWTRTGLRYGYTF. In DNA, the CDR3 is TGTGCCTGGACCAGGACAGGGCTTCGTTATGGCTACACCTTC.

This clone was detected only a few times. The genes are TRBV2 and TRBJ1-1; D may be TRBD1 (6 bases). CDR1 is SNHLY, CDR2 FYNNEI, per germline. The CDR3 loop spans 13 amino acids. Trimming shortened V by 11 bases and J by 1 base, and 14 bases separated the two germline ends. In nucleotides, the CDR3 is TGTGCCCCCGGGGGCAGGGGGAACACTGAAGCTTTCTTT. Its protein is CAPGGRGNTEAFF.